One T cell receptor (beta chain) is described in this entry. This record belongs to a study of blood T cell repertoires in COVID-19. Background on the study: Collection of acute and convalescent COVID-19 samples took place in the United States, Italy and Spain. PBMCs, B-cell-depleted T cells, or T cells were the source of the cDNA or gDNA that made up the material.

How the authors handled the data: Estimation of nucleated cell counts relied on the amplification of reference gene primers. Only in-frame clones appear in the TCRdb table, and some are missing; sequencing was by immunoSEQ multiplex PCR. The V and J calls and clone size come from that table; D and trimming were worked out from the DNA. Of 85,000 to 120,000 clones listed, approximately 84% were seen once; the top ten hold about a tenth. The CDR3 sequence is 15 residues long. Germline V CDR1 and CDR2: LNHDA, SQIVND (reference sequence). Losses at the gene ends were 4 bases for V and 5 bases for J; bases not matched to a gene: 8.

The material sequenced was peripheral blood. This receptor was obtained from a man between 40 and 49 years old with active or convalescent COVID-19. The chain employs TRBV19 and TRBJ1-2; TRBD1 agrees at 9 bases. CDR3 amino acids: CASSTRDRGKYGYTF. The CDR3 DNA is TGTGCCAGTAGTACCAGAGACAGGGGGAAATATGGCTACACCTTC.